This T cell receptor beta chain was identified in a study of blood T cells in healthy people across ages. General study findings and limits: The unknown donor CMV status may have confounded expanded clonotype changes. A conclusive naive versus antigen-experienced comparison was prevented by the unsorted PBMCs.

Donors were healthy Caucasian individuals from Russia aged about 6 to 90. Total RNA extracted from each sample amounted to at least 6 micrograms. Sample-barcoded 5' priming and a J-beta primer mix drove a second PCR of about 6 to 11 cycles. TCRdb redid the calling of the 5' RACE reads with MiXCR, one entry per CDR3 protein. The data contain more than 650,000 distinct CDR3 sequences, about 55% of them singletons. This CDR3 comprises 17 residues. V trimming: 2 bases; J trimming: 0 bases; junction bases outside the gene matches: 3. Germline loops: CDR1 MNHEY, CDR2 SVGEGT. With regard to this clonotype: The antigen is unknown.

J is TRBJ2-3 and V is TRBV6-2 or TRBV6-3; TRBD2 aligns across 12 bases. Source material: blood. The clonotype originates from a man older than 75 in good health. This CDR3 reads CASSYPGLAGSTDTQYF. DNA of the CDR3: TGTGCCAGCAGTTACCCCGGACTAGCGGGAAGCACAGATACGCAGTATTTT.